This TCR beta chain was observed in a study of CD8+ T cells in alopecia areata. About the study: The drug, oral tofacitinib, was given to treated patients at 5 to 10 mg twice daily.

Treatment specified: oral pan-JAK inhibitor, 5-10 mg twice daily. cDNA serving as the sequencing template came from extracted, reverse transcribed RNA. The method was immunoSEQ multiplex PCR; TCRdb's version includes in-frame clones alone and lacks a portion of them. The sample holds approximately 100,000 clones; about 61% are singletons and the top ten take approximately 16%. Germline CDR1 and CDR2: SQVTM and ANQGSEA. V was trimmed by 7 bases and J by 4 bases, leaving 10 bases between them. The CDR3 spans 12 residues. The V call is TRBV29-1, the J call TRBJ2-2; D is unclear. The sequence came from a human donor with alopecia areata. Material: CD8+ T cells sorted from blood, obtained between weeks 55 and 65, from a patient treated with tofacitinib. Here the CDR3 DNA reads TGCAGCGCTCCCGACCTCACCGGGGAGCTGTTTTTT. Protein: CSAPDLTGELFF.